This T cell receptor beta chain was sequenced during a study of identifying expanded T cells in peripheral blood. With regard to this clone: Its antigen is undetermined.

Sequencing was performed with immunoSEQ multiplex PCR; in TCRdb, only in-frame clones are kept and a portion is missing. The repertoire has roughly 96,000 clones, 88% of them found once; the top ten carry 5.5% to 6%. Study-wide findings and caveats: Clone count variance between roughly 2-week samples rose with total template count. Around 1.2 clones differed between technical replicates, versus approximately 17 and 20 over time.

During the collection period, no donor immune events like infections were recorded. The CDR3 contains 13 residues. CDR1 is SEHNR and CDR2 is FQNEAQ in the germline V gene (reference sequence). The V end was cut by 6 bases, the J end by 2 bases, with 9 bases between. The clonotype originates from a person between 18 and 75 years old in good health. Source material: blood. The chain recombines TRBV7-9 with TRBJ2-3; no definite D call. The CDR3 sequence: CASSTVATDTQYF. CDR3 DNA sequence: TGTGCCAGCAGTACTGTCGCCACAGATACGCAGTATTTT.